This T cell receptor (beta chain) was found in a study of T cell repertoires in cytomegalovirus infection. Regarding the study as a whole: Cumulated frequencies of public TCR beta families served to identify carriers of CMV plus the relevant HLA.

This clonotype was counted a few times. Its antigen is unidentified. TCRdb re-derived calls from the reads in MiXCR, one entry per CDR3 protein. In the table there are 250,000 to 400,000 distinct CDR3 sequences, 25% of which are singletons. Germline lookup yields CDR1 MNHEY and CDR2 SMNVEV (reference sequence). Between the trimmed V and J ends, which lost 6 bases and 0 bases, there was a span of 28 bases. The CDR3 loop spans 20 amino acids. The sequences come from cultured PBMCs, collected from culture after CMV antigen stimulation. This TCR derives from a human donor in good health (CMV status not recorded). Some clones in this sample may be carry-over from other donors' samples. V usage is TRBV27 and J usage is TRBJ2-3, with D perhaps TRBD1 or TRBD2 (5 bases each). CDR3 nucleotides: TGTGCCAGCAGCTCCTTTAGGGGCCCCGCTGGGACCCAGAGCACAGATACGCAGTATTTT. Translating gives CASSSFRGPAGTQSTDTQYF.